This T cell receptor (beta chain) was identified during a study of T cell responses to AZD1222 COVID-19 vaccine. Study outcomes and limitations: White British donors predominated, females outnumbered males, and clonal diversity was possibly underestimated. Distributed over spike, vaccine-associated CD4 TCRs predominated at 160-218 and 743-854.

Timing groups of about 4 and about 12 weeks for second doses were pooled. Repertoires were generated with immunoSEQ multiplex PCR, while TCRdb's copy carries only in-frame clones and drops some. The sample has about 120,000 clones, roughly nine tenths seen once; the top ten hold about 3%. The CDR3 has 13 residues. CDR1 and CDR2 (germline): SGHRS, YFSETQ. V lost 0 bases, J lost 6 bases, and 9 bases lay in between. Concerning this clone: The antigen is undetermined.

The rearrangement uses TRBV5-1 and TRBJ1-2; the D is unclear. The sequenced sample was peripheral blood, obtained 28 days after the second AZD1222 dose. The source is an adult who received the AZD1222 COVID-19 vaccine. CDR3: CASSLARGDGYTF. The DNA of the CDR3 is TGCGCCAGCAGCTTGGCCCGGGGTGATGGCTACACCTTC.